This TCR beta chain was obtained from a study of cytomegalovirus exposure and HLA in healthy donors. Findings and limits, study-wide: Reports credit the classifier with highly specific, highly sensitive diagnosis of cytomegalovirus status. Investigators reported about 160 TCR beta chains as tied to cytomegalovirus.

Here immunoSEQ multiplex PCR was the method, and the copy in TCRdb shows in-frame clones only, minus some. The sample has 65,000 to 75,000 clones; 80% to 95% are singletons. The CDR3 totals 18 residues. Germline values: CDR1 LNHDA, CDR2 SQIVND (reference sequence). Trimming cost V 4 bases and J 3 bases, with 21 bases left between them. Concerning this clone: Antigen specificity is unknown.

This sequence originates from a man in his late teens or twenties in good health and CMV-seropositive. The V gene is TRBV19, the J gene TRBJ2-2; weak D call: TRBD2 (6 bases). Sequenced: PBMCs. The DNA of the CDR3 is TGTGCCAGTAGTACGCTAGCGCCGTTAAGGGGCGACACCGGGGAGCTGTTTTTT. Its translation is CASSTLAPLRGDTGELFF.